This passage covers 11 T cell receptor beta chains from one sample sequenced in a study of T-cell reconstitution after alpha-beta-depleted transplantation in children. Preparation of the TCRbeta library was carried out with unique molecular identifiers. Each CDR3 protein gets one entry after TCRdb re-called the PCR reads with MiXCR. The sample yields approximately 80,000 distinct CDR3 sequences, 13% to 15% seen once. The source was PBMCs, mostly from graft donor cells, collected 180 days after TCRalphabeta/CD19-depleted stem cell transplant. The receptors originated from a male patient between 2 and 9 years old who had a stem cell transplant for acute lymphoblastic leukemia, so the T cells may come from the graft donor.

This clonotype showed up just a few times. This chain connects TRBV20-1 to TRBJ2-2; D not certain. Germline CDR1 reads DFQATT; CDR2 reads SNEGSKA (reference sequence). The V end was cut by 6 bases, the J end by 1 base, with 9 bases between. The CDR3 is 13 residues long. The CDR3 sequence is CSAWNRNTGELFF. In nucleotides, the CDR3 is TGCAGTGCCTGGAACAGGAACACCGGGGAGCTGTTTTTT.

This sequence joins TRBV2 and TRBJ1-4, with unresolved D. The V end lost 5 bases, the J end lost 0 bases, and 10 bases lay between the germline ends. CDR1 and CDR2 (germline): SNHLY, FYNNEI. This CDR3 region has 15 residues. Here the CDR3 DNA reads TGTGCCAGCAGTCTTCTGCCCGCAACTAATGAAAAACTGTTTTTT. Its translation is CASSLLPATNEKLFF.

A few counts support this clonotype. The rearrangement links TRBV4-3 to TRBJ1-1; D is possibly TRBD1 (6 bases). This CDR3 comprises 16 residues. Trimming shortened V by 1 base and J by 6 bases, and 18 bases separated the two germline ends. The V gene's germline CDR1 is LGHNA and CDR2 YSLEER. The CDR3, as DNA: TGCGCCAGCAGCCAAGTAGGCTTTGGGGGGCGCGCTGAAGCTTTCTTT. It encodes CASSQVGFGGRAEAFF.

This clonotype was seen at least ten times. The chain carries TRBV15 and TRBJ2-7; D possibly corresponds to TRBD1 (6 bases). This CDR3 is 16 amino acids long. The V gene lost 1 base and the J gene lost 3 bases, with 16 bases spanning the gap. Germline CDR1 and CDR2: LNHNV and YYDKDF (reference sequence). Written as DNA, the CDR3 is TGTGCCACCAGCAGAGCCTTGGGGACACTAGACTACGAGCAGTACTTC. The encoded protein is CATSRALGTLDYEQYF.

This clonotype was counted only a few times. The chain recombines TRBV2 with TRBJ2-5; D gene unclear. The CDR3 is made up of 11 amino acids. With 4 bases removed from V and 3 bases from J, the gap between germline ends came to 3 bases. The germline V gene has CDR1 SNHLY and CDR2 FYNNEI. The CDR3 coding sequence is TGTGCCAGCAGTGCCGAAGAGACCCAGTACTTC. Amino acid sequence: CASSAEETQYF.

The rearrangement uses TRBV12-3 or TRBV12-4 and TRBJ2-3; D gene unclear. CDR3 size: 15 residues. Trimming removed 3 bases at V and 5 bases at J, with 15 bases between. The CDR3 loop reads CASSFYQAHGDTQYF. For the CDR3, the DNA is TGTGCCAGCAGTTTTTATCAGGCGCACGGAGATACGCAGTATTTT.

V and J are TRBV10-3 and TRBJ2-7; TRBD1 is a possible D gene (6 bases). CDR3 length: 16 amino acids. Trimming removed 4 bases from V and 2 bases from J, with 18 bases in between. The germline CDR1 and CDR2 sequences are ENHRY and SYGVKD. This chain's CDR3 is CAISGTATTLTYEQYF. CDR3 DNA: TGTGCCATCAGTGGGACAGCAACTACTTTAACCTACGAGCAGTACTTC.

The V call is TRBV25-1, the J call TRBJ2-6; tentatively, D is TRBD2 (7 bases). V lost 8 bases and J 4 bases, leaving 12 bases between the germline ends. Germline V gene sequence: CDR1 MGHDK, CDR2 SYGVNS. The CDR3 is 14 residues long. This CDR3 reads CASLRGGGANVLTF. CDR3 sequence (DNA): TGTGCCAGCCTTAGGGGGGGCGGGGCCAACGTCCTGACTTTC.

This clonotype has ten or more counts. The chain is built from TRBV5-1 and TRBJ1-2, with D perhaps TRBD1 (5 bases). CDR1 and CDR2 from the germline V gene are SGHRS and YFSETQ. Trimming pared 4 bases from V and 2 bases from J, leaving 12 bases between. The CDR3 has 14 amino acids. For the CDR3, the DNA is TGCGCCAGCAGCACAAAACAGGACAACTATGGCTACACCTTC. Its protein is CASSTKQDNYGYTF.

The gene calls are TRBV15 and TRBJ2-1; 12 positions match TRBD2. CDR1 and CDR2 (germline): LNHNV, YYDKDF (reference sequence). The length of the CDR3 is 20 residues. The ends lost 1 base at V and 8 bases at J; junction bases unmatched: 18. The CDR3 spells CATSRGLFRLAGGPGDEQFF. In nucleotides, the CDR3 is TGTGCCACCAGCAGAGGTTTATTCCGTCTAGCGGGAGGGCCTGGGGATGAGCAGTTCTTC.

This clonotype was seen more than once but under ten times. This chain links TRBV7-2 with TRBJ1-2; TRBD1 is a possible D gene (6 bases). The CDR3 sequence is 15 residues long. Germline V gene data show CDR1 as SGHTA and CDR2 as FQGNSA. V lost 1 base to trimming and J lost 4 bases, with 13 bases between them. The CDR3 DNA reads TGTGCCAGCAGCTTAGAAGGGGGACGCGGCTATGGCTACACCTTC. This encodes CASSLEGGRGYGYTF.